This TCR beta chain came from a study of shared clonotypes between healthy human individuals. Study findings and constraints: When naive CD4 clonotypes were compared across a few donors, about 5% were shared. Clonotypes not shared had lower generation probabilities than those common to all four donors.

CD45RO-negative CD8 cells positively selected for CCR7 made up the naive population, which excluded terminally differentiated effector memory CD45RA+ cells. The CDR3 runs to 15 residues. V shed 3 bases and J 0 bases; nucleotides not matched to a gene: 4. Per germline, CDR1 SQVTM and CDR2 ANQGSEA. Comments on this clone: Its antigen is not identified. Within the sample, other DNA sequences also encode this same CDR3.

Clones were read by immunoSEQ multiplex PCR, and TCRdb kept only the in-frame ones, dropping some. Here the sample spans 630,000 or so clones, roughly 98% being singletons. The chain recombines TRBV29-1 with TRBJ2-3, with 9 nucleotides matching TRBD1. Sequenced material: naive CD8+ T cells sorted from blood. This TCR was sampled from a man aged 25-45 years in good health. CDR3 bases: TGCAGCGTTGAGGGGGGACAGGGAAGCACAGATACGCAGTATTTT. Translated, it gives CSVEGGQGSTDTQYF.